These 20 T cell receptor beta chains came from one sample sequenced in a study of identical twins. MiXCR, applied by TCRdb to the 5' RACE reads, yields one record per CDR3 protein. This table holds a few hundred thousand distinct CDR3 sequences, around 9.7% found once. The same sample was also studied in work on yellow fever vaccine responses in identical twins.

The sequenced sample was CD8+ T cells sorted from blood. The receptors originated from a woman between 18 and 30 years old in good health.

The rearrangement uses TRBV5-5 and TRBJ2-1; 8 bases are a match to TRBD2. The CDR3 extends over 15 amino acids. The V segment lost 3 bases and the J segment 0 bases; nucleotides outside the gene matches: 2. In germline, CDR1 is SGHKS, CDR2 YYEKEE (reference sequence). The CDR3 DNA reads TGTGCCAGCAGCTCCGCGGGGGGCTCCTACAATGAGCAGTTCTTC. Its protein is CASSSAGGSYNEQFF. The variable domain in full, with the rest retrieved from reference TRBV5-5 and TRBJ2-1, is DAGVTQSPTHLIKTRGQQVTLRCSPISGHKSVSWYQQVLGQGPQFIFQYYEKEERGRGNFPDRFSARQFPNYSSELNVNALLLGDSALYLCASSSAGGSYNEQFFGPGTRLTVL.

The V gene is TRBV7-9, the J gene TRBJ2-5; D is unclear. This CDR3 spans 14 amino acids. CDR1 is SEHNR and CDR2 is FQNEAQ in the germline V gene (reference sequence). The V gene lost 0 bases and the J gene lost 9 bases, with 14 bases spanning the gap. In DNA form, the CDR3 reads TGTGCCAGCAGCTTAGCGGAGTTTTTGGCGTCCCAGTACTTC. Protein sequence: CASSLAEFLASQYF. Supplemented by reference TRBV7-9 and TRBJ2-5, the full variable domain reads DTGVSQNPRHKITKRGQNVTFRCDPISEHNRLYWYRQTLGQGPEFLTYFQNEAQLEKSRLLSDRFSAERPKGSFSTLEIQRTEQGDSAMYLCASSLAEFLASQYFGPGTRLLVL.

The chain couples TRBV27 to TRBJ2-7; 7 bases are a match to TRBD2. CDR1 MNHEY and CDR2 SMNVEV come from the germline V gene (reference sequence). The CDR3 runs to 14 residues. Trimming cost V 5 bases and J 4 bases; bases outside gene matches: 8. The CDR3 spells CASSPRGVPYEQYF. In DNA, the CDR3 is TGTGCCAGCAGTCCCCGGGGGGTCCCGTACGAGCAGTACTTC.

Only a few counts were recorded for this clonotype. The CDR3 spells CASSPLRTDTQYF. CDR3 coding DNA: TGTGCCAGCAGCCCCCTTCGGACGGATACGCAGTATTTT. The gene calls are TRBV7-9 and TRBJ2-3; D not resolved. Germline CDR1 is SEHNR and CDR2 is FQNEAQ (reference sequence). The CDR3 is made up of 13 amino acids. The V end lost 5 bases, the J end lost 6 bases, and 12 bases lay between the germline ends.

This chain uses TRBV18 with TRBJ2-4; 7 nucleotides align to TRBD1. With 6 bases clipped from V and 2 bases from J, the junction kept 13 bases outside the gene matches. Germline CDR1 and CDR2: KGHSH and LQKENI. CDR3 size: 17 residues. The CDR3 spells CASSDRLTGPPKNIQYF. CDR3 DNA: TGTGCCAGCTCGGACAGACTGACAGGGCCCCCCAAAAACATTCAGTACTTC.

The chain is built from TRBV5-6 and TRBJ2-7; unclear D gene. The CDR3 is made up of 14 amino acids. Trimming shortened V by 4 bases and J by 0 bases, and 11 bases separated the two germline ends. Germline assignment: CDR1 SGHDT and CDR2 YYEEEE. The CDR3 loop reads CASSMDGISYEQYF. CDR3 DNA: TGTGCCAGCAGCATGGACGGCATCTCCTACGAGCAGTACTTC.

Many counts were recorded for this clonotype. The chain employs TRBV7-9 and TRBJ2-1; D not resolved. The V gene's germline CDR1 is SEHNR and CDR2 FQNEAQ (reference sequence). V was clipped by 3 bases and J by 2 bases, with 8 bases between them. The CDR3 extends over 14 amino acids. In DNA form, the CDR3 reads TGTGCCAGCAGCTTTAGGACCCCCTACAATGAGCAGTTCTTC. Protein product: CASSFRTPYNEQFF.

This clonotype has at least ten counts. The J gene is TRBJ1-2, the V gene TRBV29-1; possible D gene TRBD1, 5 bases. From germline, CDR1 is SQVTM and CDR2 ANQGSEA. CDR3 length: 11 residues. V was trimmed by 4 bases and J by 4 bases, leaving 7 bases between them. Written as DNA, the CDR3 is TGCAGCGTTGCGGGGGGCTATGGCTACACCTTC. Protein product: CSVAGGYGYTF.

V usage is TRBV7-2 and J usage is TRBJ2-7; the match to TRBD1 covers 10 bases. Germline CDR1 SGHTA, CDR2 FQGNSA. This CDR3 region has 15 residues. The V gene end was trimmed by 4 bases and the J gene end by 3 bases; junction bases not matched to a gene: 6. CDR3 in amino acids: CASSWGQGLVYEQYF. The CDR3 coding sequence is TGTGCCAGCAGCTGGGGACAGGGGTTAGTCTACGAGCAGTACTTC.

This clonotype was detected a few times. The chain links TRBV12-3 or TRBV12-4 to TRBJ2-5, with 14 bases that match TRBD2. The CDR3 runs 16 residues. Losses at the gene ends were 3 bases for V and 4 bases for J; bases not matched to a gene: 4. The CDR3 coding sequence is TGTGCCAGCAGTTTGGGACTAGCGGGAGAGAGAGAGACCCAGTACTTC. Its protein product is CASSLGLAGERETQYF.

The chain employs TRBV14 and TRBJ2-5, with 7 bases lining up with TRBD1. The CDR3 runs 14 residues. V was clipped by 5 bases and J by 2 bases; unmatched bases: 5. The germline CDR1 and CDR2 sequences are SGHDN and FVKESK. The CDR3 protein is CASSYRQGQETQYF. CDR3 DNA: TGTGCCAGCAGCTACCGACAGGGTCAAGAGACCCAGTACTTC.

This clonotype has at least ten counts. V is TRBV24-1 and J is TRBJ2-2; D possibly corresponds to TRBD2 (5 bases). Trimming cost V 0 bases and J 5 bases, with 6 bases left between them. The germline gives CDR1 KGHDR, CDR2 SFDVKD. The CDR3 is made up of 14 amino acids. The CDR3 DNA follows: TGTGCCACCAGTGATTTGCGGGAAACCGGGGAGCTGTTTTTT. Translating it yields CATSDLRETGELFF.

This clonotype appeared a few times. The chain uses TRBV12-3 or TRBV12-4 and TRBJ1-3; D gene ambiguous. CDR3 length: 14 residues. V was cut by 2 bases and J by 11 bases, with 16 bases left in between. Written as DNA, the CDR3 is TGTGCCAGCAGTTTACTTCTGGATCCGGGCGCCATATATTTT. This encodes CASSLLLDPGAIYF.

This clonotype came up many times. This CDR3 reads CATLGGTGGYEQYF. CDR3 bases: TGTGCCACCCTGGGCGGGACAGGGGGTTACGAGCAGTACTTC. The rearrangement joins TRBV27 to TRBJ2-7; TRBD1 agrees at 11 bases. Germline CDR1 and CDR2: MNHEY and SMNVEV (reference sequence). Losses at the gene ends were 10 bases for V and 4 bases for J; bases not matched to a gene: 9. This CDR3 region has 14 residues.

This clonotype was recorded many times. CDR3 coding DNA: TGTGCCAGCAGCCCCTCCGGGACCACATCCTACGGCACAGATACGCAGTATTTT. Amino acids: CASSPSGTTSYGTDTQYF. V is TRBV11-2 and J is TRBJ2-3; D tentatively fits TRBD1 or TRBD2 (5 bases each). Germline-derived CDR1 and CDR2 are SGHAT and FQNNGV. Trimming shortened V by 5 bases and J by 1 base, and 22 bases separated the two germline ends. The CDR3 consists of 18 residues.

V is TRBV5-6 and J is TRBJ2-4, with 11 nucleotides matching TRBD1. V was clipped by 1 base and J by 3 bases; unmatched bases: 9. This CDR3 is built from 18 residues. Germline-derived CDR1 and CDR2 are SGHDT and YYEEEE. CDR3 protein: CASSLSDWTGGLKNIQYF. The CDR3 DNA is TGTGCCAGCAGCTTGAGTGATTGGACAGGGGGCCTCAAAAACATTCAGTACTTC.

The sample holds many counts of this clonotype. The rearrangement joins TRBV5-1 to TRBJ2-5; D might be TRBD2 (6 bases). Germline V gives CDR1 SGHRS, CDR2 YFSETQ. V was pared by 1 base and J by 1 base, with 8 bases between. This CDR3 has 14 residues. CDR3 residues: CASSLPGGQETQYF. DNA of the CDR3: TGCGCCAGCAGCTTGCCCGGGGGCCAAGAGACCCAGTACTTC.

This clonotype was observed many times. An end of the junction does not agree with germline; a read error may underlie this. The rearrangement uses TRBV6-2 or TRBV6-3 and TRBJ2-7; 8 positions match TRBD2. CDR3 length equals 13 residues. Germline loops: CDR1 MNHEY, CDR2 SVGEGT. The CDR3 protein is CASSSAERESGDF. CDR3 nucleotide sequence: TGTGCCAGCAGTTCAGCGGAGCGGGAGTCGGGGGACTTC.

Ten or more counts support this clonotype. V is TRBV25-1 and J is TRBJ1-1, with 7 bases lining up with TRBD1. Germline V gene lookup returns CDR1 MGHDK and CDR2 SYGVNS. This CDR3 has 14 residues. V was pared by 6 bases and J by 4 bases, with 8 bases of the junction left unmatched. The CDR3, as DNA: TGTGCCAGCAGCGACAGGGTTTGGGTCACTGAAGCTTTCTTT. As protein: CASSDRVWVTEAFF.

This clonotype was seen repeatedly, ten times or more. CDR3 DNA sequence: TGTGCCAGCAGCCCCCTTGGAGGGTACAATGAGCAGTTCTTC. Amino acid sequence: CASSPLGGYNEQFF. This chain connects TRBV7-3 to TRBJ2-1; D perhaps matches TRBD2 (6 bases). CDR3 length equals 14 residues. Deletions cut 5 bases from V and 4 bases from J, with 12 bases between. From germline, CDR1 is SGHTA and CDR2 FQGTGA. Combining the CDR3 with reference TRBV7-3 and TRBJ2-1 gives the whole variable domain GAGVSQTPSNKVTEKGKYVELRCDPISGHTALYWYRQSLGQGPEFLIYFQGTGAADDSGLPNDRFFAVRPEGSVSTLKIQRTERGDSAVYLCASSPLGGYNEQFFGPGTRLTVL.